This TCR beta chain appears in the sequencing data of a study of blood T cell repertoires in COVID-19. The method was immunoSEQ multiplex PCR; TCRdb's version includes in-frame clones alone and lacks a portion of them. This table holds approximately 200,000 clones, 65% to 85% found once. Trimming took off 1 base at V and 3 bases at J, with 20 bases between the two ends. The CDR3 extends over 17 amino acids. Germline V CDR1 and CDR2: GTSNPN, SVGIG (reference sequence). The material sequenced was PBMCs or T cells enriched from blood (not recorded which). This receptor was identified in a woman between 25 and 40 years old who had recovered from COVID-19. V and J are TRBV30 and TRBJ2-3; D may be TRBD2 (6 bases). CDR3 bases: TGTGCCTGGAGTGGGGACTTCACCGCTATAGGGACAGATACGCAGTATTTT. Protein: CAWSGDFTAIGTDTQYF. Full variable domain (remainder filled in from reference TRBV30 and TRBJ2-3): SQTIHQWPATLVQPVGSPLSLECTVEGTSNPNLYWYRQAAGRGLQLLFYSVGIGQISSEVPQNLSASRPQDRQFILSSKKLLLSDSGFYLCAWSGDFTAIGTDTQYFGPGTRLTVL.